This T cell receptor (beta chain) was identified in a study of identical twins. Healthy Caucasians alone served as donors. This clonotype showed up just a few times. The germline gives CDR1 SGHAT, CDR2 FQDESV (reference sequence). Deletions cut 5 bases from V and 0 bases from J, with 14 bases between. The CDR3 extends over 15 amino acids. Template switching created a universal primer site, and the cDNA included unique molecular identifiers. TCRdb reprocessed the 5' RACE reads via MiXCR and lists one record per CDR3 protein. The sample shows about 920,000 distinct CDR3 sequences, roughly an eighth of them seen only once. The same specimen was also included in a second study, on yellow fever vaccine responses in identical twins.

This clonotype originated in a woman under 30 in good health. Sequences were obtained from PBMCs. This chain links TRBV11-1 with TRBJ2-7; D perhaps matches TRBD2 (5 bases). The CDR3: CASSLGVQDSYEQYF. DNA for the CDR3: TGTGCCAGCAGCCTCGGGGTTCAGGACTCCTACGAGCAGTACTTC.